Below, 32 T cell receptor beta chains from the same sample are listed, as sequenced in a study of cytomegalovirus exposure and HLA in healthy donors (dated 2017 in TCRdb). The library was made by the immunoSEQ multiplex PCR assay. For the multiplex PCR, a mixture combining 60 forward primers for TCR Vbeta segments and 13 reverse primers for TCR Jbeta segments was used. The table was pulled from immuneACCESS by TCRdb, which kept in-frame rearrangements only. Such tables lose some clones; where checked, under half of the loss comes from unresolved V genes, and the rest has no known cause. The sample profile shows about 160,000 clones; roughly 82% of them were found once. 2.5% to 3% of the sample lies in the top ten. Sequencing input: PBMCs. These receptors were taken from a woman aged 50 to 60 in good health and CMV-seropositive.

The chain uses TRBV7-3 and TRBJ1-1; D is undetermined. CDR1 and CDR2 from the germline V gene are SGHTA and FQGTGA. This CDR3 contains 14 residues. V was trimmed by 5 bases and J by 2 bases, leaving 12 bases between them. CDR3 sequence: CASSPQADNTEAFF. In DNA form, the CDR3 reads TGTGCCAGCAGCCCACAAGCGGACAACACTGAAGCTTTCTTT.

The chain combines TRBV7-2 with TRBJ1-2; D is possibly TRBD1 (6 bases). The V end lost 1 base, the J end lost 4 bases, and 13 bases lay between the germline ends. The germline V gene has CDR1 SGHTA and CDR2 FQGNSA. The CDR3 runs to 15 residues. The CDR3 nucleotides are TGTGCCAGCAGCTTAGTGCAGGGGCTTGCCTATGGCTACACCTTC. Translated, it gives CASSLVQGLAYGYTF.

J is TRBJ2-1 and V is TRBV5-8, with TRBD2 identical over 7 bases. Germline CDR1 is SGHTS and CDR2 is YDEGEE. The trim removed 1 base at V and 3 bases at J, leaving 4 bases unmatched. This CDR3 is built from 15 residues. The CDR3 sequence: CASSLRGDFYNEQFF. The CDR3 bases are TGTGCCAGCAGCTTGCGGGGGGATTTCTACAATGAGCAGTTCTTC.

V and J are TRBV7-8 and TRBJ2-5; maybe TRBD2 (6 bases). TRBJ2-7 explains the end of the DNA better; the J call may be wrong. The germline V gene has CDR1 SGHVS and CDR2 FQNEAQ. CDR3 size: 14 residues. CDR3 nucleotide sequence: TGTGCCAGCAGCCAGGGACTGCTCATGGACGAGCAGTACTTC. Translated: CASSQGLLMDEQYF.

V gene TRBV18 combines with J gene TRBJ2-3, with D perhaps TRBD1 (5 bases). CDR3 length: 14 residues. Trimming took off 2 bases at V and 4 bases at J, with 10 bases between the two ends. Germline V gene lookup returns CDR1 KGHSH and CDR2 LQKENI. The CDR3 DNA follows: TGTGCCAGCTCACCAAACAGGTTGTCAGATACGCAGTATTTT. Protein sequence: CASSPNRLSDTQYF. Filled out from reference TRBV18 and TRBJ2-3, the complete variable domain reads NAGVMQNPRHLVRRRGQEARLRCSPMKGHSHVYWYRQLPEEGLKFMVYLQKENIIDESGMPKERFSAEFPKEGPSILRIQQVVRGDSAAYFCASSPNRLSDTQYFGPGTRLTVL.

The J gene is TRBJ2-1, the V gene TRBV11-1; TRBD1 agrees at 7 bases. Per the germline V gene, CDR1 is SGHAT and CDR2 is FQDESV (reference sequence). The ends lost 5 bases at V and 8 bases at J; junction bases unmatched: 6. The CDR3 contains 13 residues. CDR3 sequence (DNA): TGTGCCAGCAGCGACACAGGGGAGCATGAGCAGTTCTTC. The encoded protein is CASSDTGEHEQFF.

This rearrangement joins TRBV6-4 to TRBJ2-3; 10 bases agree with TRBD2. Germline CDR1 reads MRHNA; CDR2 reads SNTAGT. After removal of 10 bases from V and 0 bases from J, the junction contained 7 bases not matched to a gene. The CDR3 runs to 15 residues. The CDR3 here is CATSSGGRSTDTQYF. CDR3 nucleotide sequence: TGTGCCACCTCTAGCGGGGGCCGTAGCACAGATACGCAGTATTTT.

This clone occurred a few times. CDR3 loop: CATSRESGWTEAFF. The CDR3 bases are TGTGCCACCAGCAGAGAGTCGGGGTGGACTGAAGCTTTCTTT. V and J are TRBV15 and TRBJ1-1; no clear D gene. V gave up 0 bases and J gave up 5 bases, with 10 bases separating them. The germline V gene encodes CDR1 LNHNV and CDR2 YYDKDF (reference sequence). CDR3 length: 14 residues.

The V call is TRBV5-8, the J call TRBJ1-6; D is possibly TRBD1 (5 bases). Germline V CDR1 and CDR2: SGHTS, YDEGEE. This CDR3 has 17 amino acids. V dropped 4 bases and J dropped 0 bases, with 14 bases sitting between them. The CDR3 region is CASSPPRGYSYNSPLHF. The CDR3 DNA is TGTGCCAGCAGCCCCCCGCGGGGCTACTCCTATAATTCACCCCTCCACTTT.

The chain has TRBV7-9 and TRBJ2-5; 7 bases are shared with TRBD1. The CDR3 spans 15 residues. The germline V gene encodes CDR1 SEHNR and CDR2 FQNEAQ (reference sequence). Trimming at V came to 4 bases and at J to 5 bases, leaving 10 bases not matched to a gene. The CDR3 reads CASSSNQGDWETQYF. The CDR3 DNA reads TGTGCCAGCAGCTCAAACCAGGGGGATTGGGAGACCCAGTACTTC. Filled out from reference TRBV7-9 and TRBJ2-5, the complete variable domain reads DTGVSQNPRHKITKRGQNVTFRCDPISEHNRLYWYRQTLGQGPEFLTYFQNEAQLEKSRLLSDRFSAERPKGSFSTLEIQRTEQGDSAMYLCASSSNQGDWETQYFGPGTRLLVL.

This chain uses TRBV29-1 with TRBJ1-3; D call uncertain. Germline V gene data show CDR1 as SQVTM and CDR2 as ANQGSEA. Trimming stripped 7 bases from V and 0 bases from J, with 10 bases between. This CDR3 spans 13 amino acids. CDR3: CSAMTDSGNTIYF. DNA for the CDR3: TGCAGCGCAATGACTGACTCTGGAAACACCATATATTTT.

The gene calls are TRBV29-1 and TRBJ1-1; D unclear. The CDR3 totals 11 residues. Deletions cut 2 bases from V and 4 bases from J, with 5 bases between. The germline CDR1 and CDR2 sequences are SQVTM and ANQGSEA. DNA for the CDR3: TGCAGCGTTGAACTAGGCACTGAAGCTTTCTTT. This codes for CSVELGTEAFF.

This chain connects TRBV5-4 to TRBJ1-2, with D possibly TRBD1 on 6 matching bases. CDR1 is SGHNT, CDR2 YYREEE, per germline (reference sequence). This CDR3 has 13 residues. The V end lost 4 bases, the J end lost 8 bases, and 15 bases lay between the germline ends. CDR3 region: CASSPGGARGYTF. The DNA for the CDR3 is TGTGCCAGCAGCCCCGGGGGGGCGCGGGGCTACACCTTC.

V and J are TRBV11-2 and TRBJ2-7; weak D call: TRBD1 (6 bases). The CDR3 is made up of 12 amino acids. Trimming removed 5 bases at V and 5 bases at J, with 10 bases between. Germline V gene sequence: CDR1 SGHAT, CDR2 FQNNGV. CDR3 amino acids: CASSRTGNEQYF. The DNA of the CDR3 is TGTGCCAGCAGCCGTACAGGGAACGAGCAGTACTTC.

The chain carries TRBV10-3 and TRBJ1-2; 8 bases match TRBD1. Losses at the gene ends were 0 bases for V and 2 bases for J; bases not matched to a gene: 2. The length of the CDR3 is 15 residues. Germline V gene sequence: CDR1 ENHRY, CDR2 SYGVKD. The CDR3 reads CAISESTGGNYGYTF. CDR3 sequence (DNA): TGTGCCATCAGTGAGTCTACAGGGGGAAACTATGGCTACACCTTC.

The V call is TRBV5-1, the J call TRBJ1-2; the match to TRBD1 covers 8 bases. The CDR3 extends over 14 amino acids. The germline V gene has CDR1 SGHRS and CDR2 YFSETQ. Trimming at V came to 4 bases and at J to 7 bases, leaving 9 bases not matched to a gene. This chain's CDR3 is CASSTLGQGCGYTF. CDR3 nucleotides: TGCGCCAGCAGCACCCTAGGACAGGGTTGTGGCTACACCTTC.

The J gene is TRBJ1-1, the V gene TRBV9; D is perhaps TRBD1 (6 bases). This CDR3 is built from 15 residues. Trimming took off 3 bases at V and 5 bases at J, with 17 bases between the two ends. CDR1 and CDR2 (germline): SGDLS, YYNGEE. The CDR3 DNA is TGTGCCAGCAGCGCACTTCAACAGGGAATTACTGAAGCTTTCTTT. As protein: CASSALQQGITEAFF.

The J gene is TRBJ1-2, the V gene TRBV2; D is unclear. Per the germline V gene, CDR1 is SNHLY and CDR2 is FYNNEI. The CDR3 loop spans 12 amino acids. Trimming removed 3 bases from V and 6 bases from J, with 8 bases in between. The CDR3 bases are TGTGCCAGCAGTGACGGGAGAGATGGCTACACCTTC. Translation: CASSDGRDGYTF.

This chain connects TRBV27 to TRBJ2-7; TRBD1 matches at 10 bases. Germline loops: CDR1 MNHEY, CDR2 SMNVEV (reference sequence). V trimming: 4 bases; J trimming: 6 bases; junction bases outside the gene matches: 9. This CDR3 region has 15 residues. The CDR3 loop is CASSSSGTGAGEQYF. Written as DNA, the CDR3 is TGTGCCAGCAGTTCCTCCGGGACAGGGGCAGGCGAGCAGTACTTC.

This chain links TRBV2 with TRBJ2-1, with 10 bases that match TRBD1. The J segment lost 7 bases and the V segment lost 7 bases, leaving 4 bases of the junction unmatched. CDR3 size: 13 residues. Germline lookup yields CDR1 SNHLY and CDR2 FYNNEI. The CDR3 loop is CASNLDRGNEQFF. The CDR3 DNA is TGTGCCAGCAATCTGGACAGGGGGAATGAGCAGTTCTTC.

The count of this clone is one. The chain has TRBV2 and TRBJ1-2; D might be TRBD1 (5 bases). V gave up 6 bases and J gave up 3 bases, with 14 bases separating them. This CDR3 spans 14 amino acids. Germline CDR1 SNHLY, CDR2 FYNNEI. The CDR3 DNA is TGTGCCAGCAGCGAGCTAACAGGTGACTATGGCTACACCTTC. Its translation is CASSELTGDYGYTF.

The chain recombines TRBV5-6 with TRBJ2-3; tentatively, D is TRBD2 (5 bases). CDR3 length equals 19 residues. Germline-derived CDR1 and CDR2 are SGHDT and YYEEEE. The germline V and J ends were trimmed by 3 bases and 0 bases, with 23 bases remaining between them. CDR3 nucleotides: TGTGCCAGCAGCTCCCCCCCCGAGGTAGCGTACATTAGCACAGATACGCAGTATTTT. This codes for CASSSPPEVAYISTDTQYF.

V and J are TRBV6-5 and TRBJ1-1; 9 bases are a match to TRBD1. CDR3 length equals 13 residues. V shed 6 bases and J 5 bases; nucleotides not matched to a gene: 4. Germline V CDR1 and CDR2: MNHEY, SVGAGI. Here the CDR3 DNA reads TGTGCCAGCAGATACAGGGGGCGGACTGAAGCTTTCTTT. Translating gives CASRYRGRTEAFF.

The chain joins TRBV2 to TRBJ1-2; D might be TRBD1 (5 bases). V lost 6 bases, J lost 8 bases, and 16 bases lay in between. CDR1 is SNHLY and CDR2 is FYNNEI in the germline V gene. CDR3 length: 13 amino acids. The DNA for the CDR3 is TGTGCCAGCAGGCTCCTGGAGCAGGGAGGCTACACCTTC. It is translated as CASRLLEQGGYTF.

The chain carries TRBV5-6 and TRBJ1-3; D unclear. The V gene lost 3 bases and the J gene lost 0 bases, with 10 bases spanning the gap. The CDR3 has 15 amino acids. Germline V CDR1 and CDR2: SGHDT, YYEEEE. For the CDR3, the DNA is TGTGCCAGCAGCTGGCGGGTTAACTCTGGAAACACCATATATTTT. This sequence encodes CASSWRVNSGNTIYF.

J is TRBJ1-1 and V is TRBV5-1, with TRBD1 as a possible D gene (5 bases). V was shortened by 0 bases and J by 7 bases, with 16 bases between the two germline ends. CDR1 and CDR2 (germline): SGHRS, YFSETQ. The CDR3 is made up of 15 amino acids. The CDR3 DNA reads as TGCGCCAGCAGCTTGGAAGCAGGGCCCTACTATGAAGCTTTCTTT. Amino acid sequence: CASSLEAGPYYEAFF.

The chain combines TRBV4-2 with TRBJ1-3; D remains ambiguous. Trimming shortened V by 5 bases and J by 0 bases, and 20 bases separated the two germline ends. The CDR3 covers 18 residues. The germline V gene encodes CDR1 LGHNA and CDR2 YNFKEQ. CDR3 DNA sequence: TGTGCCAGCAGCTCGAGAGGAGGATTAAAATACTCTGGAAACACCATATATTTT. Amino acids: CASSSRGGLKYSGNTIYF.

This chain joins TRBV10-2 and TRBJ2-2, with D unclear. Germline V gene sequence: CDR1 WSHSY, CDR2 SAAADI. CDR3 length equals 14 residues. The ends were cut back, 3 bases at V and 5 bases at J, with 10 bases in the middle. The DNA of the CDR3 is TGCGCCAGCAGTGAAGCAGGTAGTACCGGGGAGCTGTTTTTT. Protein sequence: CASSEAGSTGELFF.

This clone has more than one count but fewer than ten. The rearrangement joins TRBV9 to TRBJ2-1, with D unresolved. This CDR3 has 14 residues. CDR1 and CDR2 from the germline V gene are SGDLS and YYNGEE. V was shortened by 4 bases and J by 3 bases, with 11 bases between the two germline ends. The DNA of the CDR3 is TGTGCCAGCAGCCCGTCACTACACTACAATGAGCAGTTCTTC. Residues: CASSPSLHYNEQFF.

This chain uses TRBV2 with TRBJ1-2; 8 bases match TRBD1. Germline values: CDR1 SNHLY, CDR2 FYNNEI. This CDR3 contains 13 residues. Trimming took 10 bases from V and 5 from J; bases not matched to a gene: 9. For the CDR3, the DNA is TGTGCCACCGCAGACAGGGGAGTTTATGGCTACACCTTC. This encodes CATADRGVYGYTF. The whole variable domain, filled in from reference TRBV2 and TRBJ1-2, reads EPEVTQTPSHQVTQMGQEVILRCVPISNHLYFYWYRQILGQKVEFLVSFYNNEISEKSEIFDDQFSVERPDGSNFTLKIRSTKLEDSAMYFCATADRGVYGYTFGSGTRLTVV.

The chain joins TRBV27 to TRBJ1-1; tentative D call: TRBD1 (5 bases). V dropped 2 bases and J dropped 7 bases, with 14 bases sitting between them. CDR3 length: 14 amino acids. CDR1 is MNHEY, CDR2 SMNVEV, per germline (reference sequence). DNA of the CDR3: TGTGCCAGCAGTTTAGCGGGGACCTACCATGAAGCTTTCTTT. Translating gives CASSLAGTYHEAFF.

The chain employs TRBV15 and TRBJ1-6; D is unclear. The CDR3 contains 15 residues. The V gene lost 1 base and the J gene lost 8 bases, with 12 bases spanning the gap. Germline CDR1 reads LNHNV; CDR2 reads YYDKDF (reference sequence). In DNA, the CDR3 is TGTGCCACCAGCAGAGTAGCATACTCAGATTCACCCCTCCACTTT. Amino acids: CATSRVAYSDSPLHF.